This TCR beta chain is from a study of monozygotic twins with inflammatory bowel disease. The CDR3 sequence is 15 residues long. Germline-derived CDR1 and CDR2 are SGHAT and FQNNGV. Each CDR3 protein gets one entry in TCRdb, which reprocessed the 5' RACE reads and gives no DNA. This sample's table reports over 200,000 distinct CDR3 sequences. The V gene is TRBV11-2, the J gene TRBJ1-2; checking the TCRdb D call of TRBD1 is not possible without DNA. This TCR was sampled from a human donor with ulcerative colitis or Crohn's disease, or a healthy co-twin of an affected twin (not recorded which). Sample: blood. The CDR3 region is CASSLLRGSSGGYTF.